The table lists the clone carrying this T cell receptor (beta chain) with many counts. Unique molecular identifiers were attached to individual cDNA molecules. TCRdb recomputed calls from the 5' RACE reads with MiXCR, one row per CDR3 protein. This repertoire shows roughly 60,000 distinct CDR3 sequences, around 5.6% found once; its top ten account for 6.8%. Trimming shortened V by 5 bases and J by 6 bases, and 10 bases separated the two germline ends. The V gene's germline CDR1 is DFQATT and CDR2 SNEGSKA (reference sequence). The CDR3 contains 11 residues. This sample is part of a study of early T cells in non-severe SARS-CoV-2 infection. Study-wide context: It was bulk RNA from unsorted whole blood that was sequenced, and the chains were unpaired.

This receptor was taken from an adult who was a healthcare worker with PCR-confirmed SARS-CoV-2 infection or an uninfected control (not recorded which). V gene TRBV20-1 combines with J gene TRBJ1-1; TRBD1 might be the D (5 bases). The sequenced sample was whole blood. This CDR3 reads CSAPDSPEAFF. Written as DNA, the CDR3 is TGCAGTGCTCCCGACAGCCCTGAAGCTTTCTTT.